These 27 T cell receptor beta chains share one sample of origin, sequenced in a study of cytotoxic CD8 clonotypes in ibrutinib-treated CLL (dated by TCRdb to the early 2020s). Library prep was done by the immunoSEQ multiplex PCR assay. Here the immuneACCESS table is served through TCRdb, limited to in-frame sequences with V and J called. Missing clones are a known gap in these copies; in checked studies unresolved V genes cover under half, and the rest lacks a known reason. For this sample there are about 7,600 clones; more than 60% appear just once. The ten largest clones capture 3% to 4% of the sample. The sequences come from PBMCs, collected before ibrutinib treatment. These receptors were obtained from a human donor with chronic lymphocytic leukemia.

The sample holds a few counts of this clone. The chain has TRBV10-3 and TRBJ2-7; no clear D. Trimming cost V 3 bases and J 8 bases, with 11 bases left between them. This CDR3 has 12 amino acids. The germline gives CDR1 ENHRY, CDR2 SYGVKD. The CDR3 sequence is CAISEWGSKQYF. In DNA form, the CDR3 reads TGTGCCATCAGTGAATGGGGTTCCAAGCAGTACTTC.

This rearrangement joins TRBV6-5 to TRBJ2-1; either TRBD1 or TRBD2 may fit D (5 bases each). V shed 2 bases and J shed 10 bases, with 15 bases lying between them. There are 14 residues in the CDR3. The V gene's germline CDR1 is MNHEY and CDR2 SVGAGI. CDR3 nucleotide sequence: TGTGCCAGCAGTTACGGGACCAAAGCGCGAGAGCAGTTCTTC. Translating it yields CASSYGTKAREQFF.

The chain couples TRBV18 to TRBJ2-7; D remains unclear. This CDR3 has 13 amino acids. CDR1 is KGHSH and CDR2 is LQKENI in the germline V gene. V was shortened by 2 bases and J by 1 base, with 6 bases between the two germline ends. The CDR3 region has the DNA TGTGCCAGCTCACCAAAGGCTTCCTACGAGCAGTACTTC. This encodes CASSPKASYEQYF.

This chain links TRBV25-1 with TRBJ2-7; 7 positions match TRBD1. This CDR3 contains 13 residues. Per the germline V gene, CDR1 is MGHDK and CDR2 is SYGVNS. Losses at the gene ends were 5 bases for V and 1 base for J; bases not matched to a gene: 2. The CDR3 reads CASSRDRSYEQYF. The CDR3 DNA sequence: TGTGCCAGCAGTCGGGACAGATCCTACGAGCAGTACTTC.

The chain carries TRBV29-1 and TRBJ2-1; D unresolved. The CDR3 is made up of 13 amino acids. V was shortened by 4 bases and J by 7 bases, with 14 bases between the two germline ends. Germline CDR1 SQVTM, CDR2 ANQGSEA. Here the CDR3 DNA reads TGCAGCGTTGGTTCTCCCGACAAAAATGAGCAGTTCTTC. Amino acid sequence: CSVGSPDKNEQFF.

This rearrangement joins TRBV2 to TRBJ1-2; 7 bases line up with TRBD1. The trim removed 5 bases at V and 4 bases at J, leaving 7 bases unmatched. The CDR3 is made up of 14 amino acids. Germline V gene lookup returns CDR1 SNHLY and CDR2 FYNNEI. CDR3 residues: CASSTGTAGYGYTF. The CDR3 nucleotides are TGTGCCAGCAGTACAGGGACAGCCGGCTATGGCTACACCTTC.

The chain is built from TRBV7-9 and TRBJ2-1; 11 positions agree with TRBD1. Germline lookup yields CDR1 SEHNR and CDR2 FQNEAQ (reference sequence). V dropped 5 bases and J dropped 0; count of bases not matched to a gene: 9. The CDR3 extends over 18 amino acids. CDR3 bases: TGTGCCAGCAGCCCGATGGGACAGGGGGGTAACTCCTACAATGAGCAGTTCTTC. Protein sequence: CASSPMGQGGNSYNEQFF.

The chain couples TRBV29-1 to TRBJ2-5, with a possible D match to TRBD1 (6 bases). The length of the CDR3 is 13 residues. The germline CDR1 and CDR2 sequences are SQVTM and ANQGSEA. Trimming took 7 bases from V and 4 from J, leaving 16 bases between them. The DNA for the CDR3 is TGCAGCGGGAGAAGGACAGTAATAGAGACCCAGTACTTC. Protein product: CSGRRTVIETQYF.

The V and J genes are TRBV19 and TRBJ2-3; 13 bases agree with TRBD2. Germline V gene lookup returns CDR1 LNHDA and CDR2 SQIVND (reference sequence). J gave up 1 base and V 3 bases, and 4 bases lay outside the gene matches. There are 17 residues in the CDR3. CDR3 region: CASSIGLAGVRTDTQYF. CDR3 nucleotide sequence: TGTGCCAGTAGTATCGGACTAGCGGGAGTACGCACAGATACGCAGTATTTT.

The gene calls are TRBV7-2 and TRBJ1-4; a possible D gene is TRBD1 (5 bases). V was trimmed by 5 bases and J by 7 bases, leaving 14 bases between them. The germline V gene has CDR1 SGHTA and CDR2 FQGNSA. This CDR3 contains 14 residues. Here the CDR3 reads CASSRRRTSEKLFF. The CDR3 nucleotides read TGTGCCAGCAGCCGACGAAGGACATCTGAAAAACTGTTTTTT. The complete variable domain, with remaining parts taken from reference TRBV7-2 and TRBJ1-4, reads GAGVSQSPSNKVTEKGKDVELRCDPISGHTALYWYRQSLGQGLEFLIYFQGNSAPDKSGLPSDRFSAERTGGSVSTLTIQRTQQEDSAVYLCASSRRRTSEKLFFGSGTQLSVL.

The genes are TRBV9 and TRBJ2-5, with D hard to call. The germline CDR1 and CDR2 sequences are SGDLS and YYNGEE. The V gene lost 3 bases and the J gene lost 5 bases, with 11 bases spanning the gap. This CDR3 has 13 amino acids. CDR3 protein: CASSGSLIETQYF. Written as DNA, the CDR3 is TGTGCCAGCAGCGGTTCCCTAATTGAGACCCAGTACTTC.

The J gene is TRBJ2-7, the V gene TRBV30; unclear D gene. V dropped 2 bases and J dropped 4 bases, with 6 bases sitting between them. Germline CDR1 is GTSNPN and CDR2 is SVGIG (reference sequence). The CDR3 is made up of 11 amino acids. The CDR3 spells CAWSRSYEQYF. The CDR3 nucleotides read TGTGCCTGGAGTCGGTCGTACGAGCAGTACTTC.

The CDR3 loop is CASSLGRGRGGIREQETQYF. The CDR3 nucleotides are TGTGCCAGCAGTTTAGGTCGTGGCAGGGGCGGGATCCGGGAGCAAGAGACCCAGTACTTC. The rearrangement uses TRBV28 and TRBJ2-5, with D possibly called TRBD1 or TRBD2 (6 bases each). The CDR3 totals 20 residues. The ends were cut back, 2 bases at V and 2 bases at J, with 27 bases in the middle. The germline CDR1 and CDR2 sequences are MDHEN and SYDVKM.

V and J are TRBV18 and TRBJ1-1; 8 bases map to TRBD1. This CDR3 has 16 residues. The germline CDR1 and CDR2 sequences are KGHSH and LQKENI. Germline trimming cut 3 bases from V and 3 bases from J; bases unmatched to any gene: 9. The CDR3: CASSPRTGRQHTEAFF. CDR3 sequence (DNA): TGTGCCAGCTCACCGCGGACAGGGCGCCAACACACTGAAGCTTTCTTT.

This chain uses TRBV10-3 with TRBJ2-3; weak D call: TRBD1 (5 bases). The CDR3 consists of 15 residues. From germline, CDR1 is ENHRY and CDR2 SYGVKD. V dropped 4 bases and J dropped 2 bases, with 13 bases sitting between them. The CDR3 DNA is TGTGCCATCAGTGTAAGGGCAGGGTACACAGATACGCAGTATTTT. Encoded protein: CAISVRAGYTDTQYF.

The chain is built from TRBV4-3 and TRBJ2-7, with D unresolved. Germline V gene sequence: CDR1 LGHNA, CDR2 YSLEER. Trimming shortened V by 0 bases and J by 3 bases, and 9 bases separated the two germline ends. The CDR3 sequence is 14 residues long. The CDR3 region has the DNA TGCGCCAGCAGCCAAGAGCGGTTTAACTACGAGCAGTACTTC. Its translation: CASSQERFNYEQYF.

The chain has TRBV15 and TRBJ2-7; tentatively, D is TRBD2 (5 bases). V was clipped by 5 bases and J by 4 bases, with 18 bases between them. The CDR3 contains 15 residues. The germline V gene encodes CDR1 LNHNV and CDR2 YYDKDF (reference sequence). The CDR3 region has the DNA TGTGCCACCAGCTCTAGGCCGGGATTGGGATACGAGCAGTACTTC. Protein sequence: CATSSRPGLGYEQYF.

The chain joins TRBV5-6 to TRBJ2-7; 11 bases map to TRBD1. V lost 2 bases and J lost 5; bases outside the gene matches: 6. The CDR3 is 15 amino acids. CDR1 is SGHDT and CDR2 is YYEEEE in the germline V gene. DNA of the CDR3: TGTGCCAGCAGCTTCACGGGACAGGGGGTCCACGAGCAGTACTTC. It specifies CASSFTGQGVHEQYF.

The V call is TRBV19, the J call TRBJ2-1; D tentatively fits TRBD1 or TRBD2 (5 bases each). Germline CDR1 is LNHDA and CDR2 is SQIVND (reference sequence). The CDR3 extends over 14 amino acids. V lost 7 bases and J 3 bases, leaving 13 bases between the germline ends. CDR3: CASTPSGLYNEQFF. DNA of the CDR3: TGTGCCAGTACCCCCTCGGGGCTCTACAATGAGCAGTTCTTC. Based on the CDR3 plus reference TRBV19 and TRBJ2-1, the full variable domain is DGGITQSPKYLFRKEGQNVTLSCEQNLNHDAMYWYRQDPGQGLRLIYYSQIVNDFQKGDIAEGYSVSREKKESFPLTVTSAQKNPTAFYLCASTPSGLYNEQFFGPGTRLTVL.

The chain carries TRBV7-3 and TRBJ2-2; D is unclear. The CDR3 has 15 amino acids. CDR1 is SGHTA and CDR2 is FQGTGA in the germline V gene. V was pared by 5 bases and J by 4 bases, with 14 bases between. The CDR3 DNA reads as TGTGCCAGCAGCAACCGGACCCGAACCACCGGGGAGCTGTTTTTT. This encodes CASSNRTRTTGELFF.

The chain is built from TRBV7-2 and TRBJ2-5, with a possible D match to TRBD2 (5 bases). CDR1 is SGHTA, CDR2 FQGNSA, per germline. This CDR3 contains 14 residues. The V gene lost 7 bases and the J gene lost 5 bases, with 17 bases spanning the gap. CDR3 protein: CASTPYGVWETQYF. The CDR3 DNA sequence: TGTGCCAGCACCCCTTACGGGGTTTGGGAGACCCAGTACTTC.

This clone was seen just once. CDR3 residues: CAWSPLRGLYEQYF. Written as DNA, the CDR3 is TGTGCCTGGAGTCCATTAAGGGGACTTTACGAGCAGTACTTC. V is TRBV30 and J is TRBJ2-7, with D tentatively TRBD2 (6 bases). The CDR3 length is 14 residues. CDR1 and CDR2 from the germline V gene are GTSNPN and SVGIG (reference sequence). V lost 2 bases and J lost 4, with 15 bases in between. Full variable domain (rest looked up from reference TRBV30 and TRBJ2-7): SQTIHQWPATLVQPVGSPLSLECTVEGTSNPNLYWYRQAAGRGLQLLFYSVGIGQISSEVPQNLSASRPQDRQFILSSKKLLLSDSGFYLCAWSPLRGLYEQYFGPGTRLTVT.

This chain connects TRBV7-2 to TRBJ2-3, with TRBD2 matching 7 bases. V lost 5 bases to trimming and J lost 8 bases; unmatched junction nucleotides: 13. This CDR3 comprises 15 residues. Germline CDR1 SGHTA, CDR2 FQGNSA. Here the CDR3 DNA reads TGTGCCAGCAGCCCCCGGGACTACCTTCGCGGTACGCAGTATTTT. Encoded protein: CASSPRDYLRGTQYF.

This chain joins TRBV11-2 and TRBJ2-7, with 8 bases lining up with TRBD2. V lost 1 base to trimming and J lost 4 bases; unmatched junction nucleotides: 12. This CDR3 comprises 17 residues. In germline, CDR1 is SGHAT, CDR2 FQNNGV. CDR3 protein: CASSLVKVSGVRYEQYF. Here the CDR3 DNA reads TGTGCCAGCAGCTTAGTTAAAGTTAGCGGGGTACGGTACGAGCAGTACTTC.

This rearrangement joins TRBV7-9 to TRBJ2-3, with a tentative D call TRBD1 (7 bases). The CDR3 totals 16 residues. Per the germline V gene, CDR1 is SEHNR and CDR2 is FQNEAQ (reference sequence). Trimming pared 3 bases from V and 3 bases from J, leaving 16 bases between. CDR3 coding DNA: TGTGCCAGCAGCTTTAAGCAGGGGGGAAGAACAGATACGCAGTATTTT. This encodes CASSFKQGGRTDTQYF.

This clone rates as large. The V and J genes are TRBV6-1 and TRBJ1-2; D ambiguous. V dropped 6 bases and J dropped 3 bases, with 14 bases sitting between them. The germline gives CDR1 MNHNS, CDR2 SASEGT. CDR3 length: 14 residues. The CDR3 DNA reads TGTGCCAGCAGCGAGGGCGATGAACACTATGGCTACACCTTC. This codes for CASSEGDEHYGYTF.

This chain connects TRBV9 to TRBJ1-2; maybe TRBD1 (6 bases). The V gene lost 4 bases and the J gene lost 4 bases, with 14 bases spanning the gap. The CDR3 runs 14 residues. Germline V gene sequence: CDR1 SGDLS, CDR2 YYNGEE. CDR3 loop: CASSPGDPPYGYTF. CDR3 nucleotide sequence: TGTGCCAGCAGCCCAGGGGACCCCCCCTATGGCTACACCTTC.